This T cell receptor (beta chain) was found in a study of blood T cells in healthy people across ages. The sample, about 9.7 milliliters of peripheral blood, was drawn from each donor. Combining a sample-barcoded 5' primer with a J-beta primer mix, a second PCR ran for roughly 7 to 12 cycles. TCRdb reanalysed the 5' RACE reads using MiXCR and keeps one entry per CDR3 protein. The sample comprises about 1.4 million distinct CDR3 sequences, approximately 63% of which are singletons, and over 6.5% rests with the top ten. Per germline, CDR1 SGHRS and CDR2 YFSETQ. V lost 4 bases to trimming and J lost 2 bases; unmatched junction nucleotides: 9. The CDR3 runs to 15 residues.

The V and J genes are TRBV5-1 and TRBJ2-7; 7 bases line up with TRBD1. The receptor comes from a man in his late teens or twenties in good health. The sequenced sample consisted of blood. The DNA for the CDR3 is TGCGCCAGCAGCGATCCGACAGGGTTCACCTACGAGCAGTACTTC. Its protein product is CASSDPTGFTYEQYF. The complete variable domain, with remaining parts taken from reference TRBV5-1 and TRBJ2-7, reads KAGVTQTPRYLIKTRGQQVTLSCSPISGHRSVSWYQQTPGQGLQFLFEYFSETQRNKGNFPGRFSGRQFSNSRSEMNVSTLELGDSALYLCASSDPTGFTYEQYFGPGTRLTVT.